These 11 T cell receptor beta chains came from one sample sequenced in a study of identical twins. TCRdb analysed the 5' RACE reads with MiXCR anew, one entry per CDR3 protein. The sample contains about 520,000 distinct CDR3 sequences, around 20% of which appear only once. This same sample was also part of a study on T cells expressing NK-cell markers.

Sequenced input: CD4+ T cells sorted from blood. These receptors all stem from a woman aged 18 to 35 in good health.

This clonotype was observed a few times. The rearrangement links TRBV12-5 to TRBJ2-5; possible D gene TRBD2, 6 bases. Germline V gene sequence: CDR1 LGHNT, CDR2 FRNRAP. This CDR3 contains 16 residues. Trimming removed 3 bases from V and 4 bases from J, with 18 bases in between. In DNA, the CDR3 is TGTGCTAGTGGTTTCGTAAGGAGGGCTGGAGGAGAGACCCAGTACTTC. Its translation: CASGFVRRAGGETQYF.

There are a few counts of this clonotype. The CDR3 nucleotides read TGCAGTGCTAGCTCTAGCGGGATCACAGATACGCAGTATTTT. It encodes CSASSSGITDTQYF. V gene TRBV20-1 combines with J gene TRBJ2-3; TRBD2 matches 9 bases. The CDR3 is made up of 14 amino acids. After removal of 3 bases from V and 2 bases from J, the junction contained 3 bases not matched to a gene. Per germline, CDR1 DFQATT and CDR2 SNEGSKA (reference sequence).

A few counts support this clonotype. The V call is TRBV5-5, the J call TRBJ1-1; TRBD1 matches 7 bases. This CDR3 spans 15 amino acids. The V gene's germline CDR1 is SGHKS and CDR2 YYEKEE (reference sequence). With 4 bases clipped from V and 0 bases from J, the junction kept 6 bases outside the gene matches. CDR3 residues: CASSHRQGLNTEAFF. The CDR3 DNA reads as TGTGCCAGCAGCCACAGACAGGGACTGAACACTGAAGCTTTCTTT.

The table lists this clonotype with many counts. In DNA, the CDR3 is TGTGCCAGCACCCCCCAACAGGGGGGCGTTGAAAAACTGTTTTTT. Protein: CASTPQQGGVEKLFF. The J gene is TRBJ1-4, the V gene TRBV2; TRBD1 matches at 8 bases. V shed 7 bases, J shed 7 bases, and the junction held 11 bases outside the gene matches. CDR1 is SNHLY and CDR2 is FYNNEI in the germline V gene. There are 15 residues in the CDR3.

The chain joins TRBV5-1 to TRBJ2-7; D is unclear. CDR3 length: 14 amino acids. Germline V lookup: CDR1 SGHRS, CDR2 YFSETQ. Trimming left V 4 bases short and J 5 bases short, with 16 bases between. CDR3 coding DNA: TGCGCCAGCAGCCAACCCGACCTCGGAAACGAGCAGTACTTC. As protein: CASSQPDLGNEQYF. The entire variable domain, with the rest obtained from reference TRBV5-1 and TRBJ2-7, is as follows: KAGVTQTPRYLIKTRGQQVTLSCSPISGHRSVSWYQQTPGQGLQFLFEYFSETQRNKGNFPGRFSGRQFSNSRSEMNVSTLELGDSALYLCASSQPDLGNEQYFGPGTRLTVT.

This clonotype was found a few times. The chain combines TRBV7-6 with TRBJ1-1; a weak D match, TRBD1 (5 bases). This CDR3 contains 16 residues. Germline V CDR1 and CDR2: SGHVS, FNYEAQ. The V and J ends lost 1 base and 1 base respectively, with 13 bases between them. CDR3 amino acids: CASSLDLMRGNTEAFF. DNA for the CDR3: TGTGCCAGCAGCTTAGACTTGATGAGGGGGAACACTGAAGCTTTCTTT.

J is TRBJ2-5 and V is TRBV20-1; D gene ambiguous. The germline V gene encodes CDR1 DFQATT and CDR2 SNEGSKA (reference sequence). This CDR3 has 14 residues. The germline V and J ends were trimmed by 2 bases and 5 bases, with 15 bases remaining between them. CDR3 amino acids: CSARPGSRAETQYF. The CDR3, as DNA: TGCAGTGCTAGACCGGGCTCTCGGGCGGAGACCCAGTACTTC.

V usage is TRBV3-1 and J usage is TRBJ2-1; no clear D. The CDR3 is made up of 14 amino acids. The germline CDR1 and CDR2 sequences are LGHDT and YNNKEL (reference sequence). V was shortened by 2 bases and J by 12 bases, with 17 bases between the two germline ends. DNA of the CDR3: TGTGCCAGCAGCCAACAGCCGGGCGCCGTTTGGCAGTTCTTC. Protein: CASSQQPGAVWQFF.

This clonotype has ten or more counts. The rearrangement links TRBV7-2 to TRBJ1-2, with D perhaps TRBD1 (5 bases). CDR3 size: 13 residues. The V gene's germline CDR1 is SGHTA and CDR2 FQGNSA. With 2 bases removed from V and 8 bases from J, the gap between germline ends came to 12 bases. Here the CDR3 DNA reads TGTGCCAGCAGCTTAAGGCAGGAGGGGGGCTACACCTTC. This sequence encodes CASSLRQEGGYTF.

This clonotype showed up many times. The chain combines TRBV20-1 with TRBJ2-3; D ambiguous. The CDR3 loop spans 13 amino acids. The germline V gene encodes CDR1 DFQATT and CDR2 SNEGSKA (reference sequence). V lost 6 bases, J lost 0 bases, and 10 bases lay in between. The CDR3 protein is CSASLGSTDTQYF. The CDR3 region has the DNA TGCAGTGCCTCGTTGGGGAGCACAGATACGCAGTATTTT.

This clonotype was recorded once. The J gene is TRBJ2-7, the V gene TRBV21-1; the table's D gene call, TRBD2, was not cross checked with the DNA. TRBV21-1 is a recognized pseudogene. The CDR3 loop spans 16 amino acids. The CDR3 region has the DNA TGTGCCAGCAGCCTCCGGACTAGCGGCACCACCTACGAGCAGTACTTC. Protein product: CASSLRTSGTTYEQYF.